One sample yielded the 21 T cell receptor beta chains listed below, sequenced in a study of blood T cells in healthy people across ages. Sample-barcoded 5' priming and a J-beta primer mix drove a second PCR of about 6 to 12 cycles. TCRdb fed the 5' RACE reads into MiXCR, producing one record per CDR3 protein. This sample carries hundreds of thousands of distinct CDR3 sequences, 40% to 65% of them seen once, and the ten largest clones take approximately 13%. The source material was blood. These receptors were collected from a woman of 80 years or more in good health.

Ten or more counts support this clonotype. The germline gene is not matched at one end of the junction; a read error may be the cause. This chain connects TRBV18 to TRBJ2-3, with unresolved D. This CDR3 spans 13 amino acids. CDR1 is KGHSH and CDR2 is LQKENI in the germline V gene. This CDR3 is CASSPDSTDTQYF. CDR3 DNA sequence: TGCGCCAGCAGCCCCGACAGCACAGATACGCAGTATTTT.

This clonotype was seen many times. The chain links TRBV12-3 or TRBV12-4 to TRBJ1-2, with TRBD1 as a possible D gene (6 bases). The CDR3 totals 12 residues. Trimming cost V 6 bases and J 7 bases, with 12 bases left between them. CDR3 protein: CASRTGFGGYTF. The CDR3 nucleotides read TGTGCCAGCAGAACAGGGTTTGGTGGCTACACCTTC.

A note on this clonotype: A much bigger clone sits one base away, suggesting this may be a read error. This chain uses TRBV27 with TRBJ2-5; the D is unclear. The DNA matches TRBJ2-1 better at its end, which makes the J call doubtful. This CDR3 is built from 12 residues. From germline, CDR1 is MNHEY and CDR2 SMNVEV (reference sequence). The CDR3 here is CASSTYQETQFF. Written as DNA, the CDR3 is TGTGCCAGCAGTACGTACCAAGAGACCCAGTTCTTC.

This clonotype was recorded only once. J is TRBJ2-1 and V is TRBV4-3, with 12 bases aligning to TRBD2. Germline V gene sequence: CDR1 LGHNA, CDR2 YSLEER. This CDR3 is 16 amino acids long. Trimming took 5 bases from V and 6 from J; bases not matched to a gene: 8. CDR3 amino acids: CASSALAGGPGNEQFF. For the CDR3, the DNA is TGCGCCAGCAGCGCCCTAGCGGGAGGGCCGGGCAATGAGCAGTTCTTC.

This clonotype was counted ten times or more. The CDR3: CSATSSRGGLNEKLFF. CDR3 nucleotide sequence: TGCAGTGCTACCTCCTCCCGGGGGGGACTAAATGAAAAACTGTTTTTT. This sequence joins TRBV20-1 and TRBJ1-4, with a tentative D call TRBD1 (5 bases). The CDR3 is 16 amino acids. Between the trimmed V and J ends, which lost 4 bases and 5 bases, there was a span of 20 bases. Per germline, CDR1 DFQATT and CDR2 SNEGSKA (reference sequence).

This clonotype has only a few counts. A much more abundant neighbour one base away suggests this may be a read error. This chain uses TRBV6-5 with TRBJ2-5, with D uncertain. Germline CDR1 is MNHEY and CDR2 is SVGAGI. Trimming removed 0 bases from V and 11 bases from J, with 13 bases in between. This CDR3 contains 13 residues. The CDR3 here is CASSYSGSDEQYF. As DNA, the CDR3 is TGTGCCAGCAGTTACTCGGGCTCCGATGAGCAGTACTTC.

This clonotype has ten or more counts. The V and J genes are TRBV7-2 and TRBJ2-3; D is undetermined. The germline gives CDR1 SGHTA, CDR2 FQGNSA. The CDR3 length is 13 residues. V was shortened by 2 bases and J by 5 bases, with 8 bases between the two germline ends. Here the CDR3 reads CASSLQRKDTQYF. The CDR3 DNA reads as TGTGCCAGCAGCTTACAAAGGAAAGATACGCAGTATTTT.

The chain has TRBV20-1 and TRBJ2-1; 8 nucleotides match TRBD2. The CDR3 extends over 16 amino acids. V dropped 4 bases and J dropped 5; count of bases not matched to a gene: 13. CDR1 is DFQATT, CDR2 SNEGSKA, per germline (reference sequence). The CDR3 region is CSATRLAKDLDNEQFF. CDR3 coding DNA: TGCAGTGCTACCCGACTAGCGAAGGACTTGGACAATGAGCAGTTCTTC.

As regards this clonotype: A much larger clone differs from this one at a single base, so this may be a read error. This chain joins TRBV29-1 and TRBJ2-3; tentative D call: TRBD2 (5 bases). Looked up from germline, CDR1 is SQVTM and CDR2 is ANQGSEA. Trimming left V 5 bases short and J 6 bases short, with 24 bases between. The CDR3 has 16 residues. The CDR3 protein is CSVSHQLVAVGDTQYF. Here the CDR3 DNA reads TGCAGCGTTAGCCACCAACTAGTAGCCGTGGGGGATACGCAGTATTTT.

This chain links TRBV12-3 or TRBV12-4 with TRBJ2-3, with D perhaps being TRBD1 or TRBD2 (5 bases each). V was shortened by 5 bases and J by 6 bases, with 12 bases between the two germline ends. This CDR3 has 13 amino acids. For the CDR3, the DNA is TGTGCCAGCAGTAGAAGAGGGGTTGATACGCAGTATTTT. This encodes CASSRRGVDTQYF.

This clonotype was recorded once. The junction shows a germline mismatch at one end, possibly a read error. This chain joins TRBV6-6 and TRBJ1-6, with D perhaps TRBD1 (6 bases). Germline lookup yields CDR1 MNHNY and CDR2 SVGAGI (reference sequence). This CDR3 spans 15 amino acids. The CDR3 region is CASSYGTTGNSPPHF. Written as DNA, the CDR3 is TGTGCCAGCAGTTACGGTACGACAGGAAACTCACCCCCCCACTTT.

V and J are TRBV6-5 and TRBJ2-7; 10 bases agree with TRBD1. Trimming took 3 bases from V and 3 from J; bases not matched to a gene: 14. Germline CDR1 is MNHEY and CDR2 is SVGAGI. This CDR3 has 18 residues. The CDR3 DNA follows: TGTGCCAGCAGTTATTTGGGGACAGGGGAACGTTTTTTCTACGAGCAGTACTTC. It translates to CASSYLGTGERFFYEQYF.

The chain joins TRBV12-3 or TRBV12-4 to TRBJ2-7, with D unresolved. This CDR3 spans 13 amino acids. V was pared by 6 bases and J by 0 bases, with 9 bases between. The CDR3 reads CASRTHYSYEQYF. The CDR3 DNA reads as TGTGCCAGCAGGACTCACTACTCCTACGAGCAGTACTTC.

V is TRBV5-4 and J is TRBJ2-7, with 9 bases fitting TRBD1. Germline CDR1 is SGHNT and CDR2 is YYREEE (reference sequence). V trimming: 5 bases; J trimming: 7 bases; junction bases outside the gene matches: 16. The CDR3 sequence is 16 residues long. This CDR3 reads CASSKQTGTGYNEQYF. In DNA, the CDR3 is TGTGCCAGCAGTAAACAAACCGGGACAGGGTACAATGAGCAGTACTTC.

This clonotype was seen once. The V and J genes are TRBV10-3 and TRBJ2-3; no reliable D call. The germline CDR1 and CDR2 sequences are ENHRY and SYGVKD. This CDR3 contains 17 residues. Trimming removed 4 bases at V and 0 bases at J, with 17 bases between. Here the CDR3 DNA reads TGTGCCATCAGTGGCGACGTACCTACCACTAGCACAGATACGCAGTATTTT. It codes for CAISGDVPTTSTDTQYF.

The rearrangement joins TRBV3-1 to TRBJ2-1; maybe TRBD2 (5 bases). Between the trimmed V and J ends, which lost 1 base and 6 bases, there was a span of 7 bases. The CDR3 extends over 13 amino acids. Germline V lookup: CDR1 LGHDT, CDR2 YNNKEL (reference sequence). The CDR3 spells CASSQAGFNEQFF. The CDR3 DNA is TGTGCCAGCAGCCAAGCGGGGTTCAATGAGCAGTTCTTC.

The chain links TRBV10-3 to TRBJ1-6; maybe TRBD1 (5 bases). V was trimmed by 6 bases and J by 1 base, leaving 10 bases between them. Germline V gene sequence: CDR1 ENHRY, CDR2 SYGVKD. This CDR3 spans 15 amino acids. In DNA, the CDR3 is TGTGCCATCAGCGATGACAGTTCCTATAATTCACCCCTCCACTTT. Its protein is CAISDDSSYNSPLHF.

The chain has TRBV18 and TRBJ1-1; D perhaps matches TRBD1 (5 bases). Germline V gene sequence: CDR1 KGHSH, CDR2 LQKENI. V lost 5 bases to trimming and J lost 2 bases, with 12 bases between them. The CDR3 length is 14 residues. The CDR3 protein is CASSESTANTEAFF. The CDR3 DNA reads TGTGCCAGCTCAGAATCGACAGCAAACACTGAAGCTTTCTTT.

A remark on this clonotype: It may be a read error: a sequence one base away is much more abundant. The CDR3 coding sequence is TGCAGTGCTAGTGCCCCTAGCGGGGTCTACAATGAGCAGTTCTTC. Amino acid sequence: CSASAPSGVYNEQFF. The chain couples TRBV20-1 to TRBJ2-1; 9 bases are shared with TRBD2. CDR3 length: 15 amino acids. V lost 3 bases and J lost 3; bases outside the gene matches: 6. Germline-derived CDR1 and CDR2 are DFQATT and SNEGSKA (reference sequence).

This clonotype showed up many times. The chain carries TRBV7-2 and TRBJ1-4; TRBD1 aligns across 7 bases. Losses at the gene ends were 1 base for V and 6 bases for J; bases not matched to a gene: 8. The CDR3 runs 16 residues. Germline assignment: CDR1 SGHTA and CDR2 FQGNSA. For the CDR3, the DNA is TGTGCCAGCAGCTTAGTACCGGGACAGCCTGATGAAAAACTGTTTTTT. Residues: CASSLVPGQPDEKLFF.

This clonotype was seen more than once but under ten times. The chain recombines TRBV27 with TRBJ2-4; maybe TRBD2 (5 bases). The DNA end is more similar to TRBJ2-7, so the J call may be wrong. The germline V gene encodes CDR1 MNHEY and CDR2 SMNVEV (reference sequence). There are 14 residues in the CDR3. The DNA for the CDR3 is TGTGCCAGCAGTTTAGCCTCGGGGTTGTTCGAGCAGTACTTC. Its protein product is CASSLASGLFEQYF.